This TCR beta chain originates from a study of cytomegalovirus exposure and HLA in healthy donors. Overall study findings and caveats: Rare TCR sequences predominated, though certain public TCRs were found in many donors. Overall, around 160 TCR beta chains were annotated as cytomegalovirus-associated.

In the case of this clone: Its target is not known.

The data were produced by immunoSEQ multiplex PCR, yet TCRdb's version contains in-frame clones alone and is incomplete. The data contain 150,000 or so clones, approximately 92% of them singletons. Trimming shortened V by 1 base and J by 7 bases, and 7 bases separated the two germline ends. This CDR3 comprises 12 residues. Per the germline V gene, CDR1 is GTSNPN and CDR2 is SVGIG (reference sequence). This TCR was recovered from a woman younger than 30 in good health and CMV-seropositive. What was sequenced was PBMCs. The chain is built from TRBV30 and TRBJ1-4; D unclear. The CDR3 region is CAWSAPGEKLFF. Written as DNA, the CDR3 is TGTGCCTGGAGTGCCCCGGGTGAAAAACTGTTTTTT. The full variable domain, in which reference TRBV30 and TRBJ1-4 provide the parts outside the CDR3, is SQTIHQWPATLVQPVGSPLSLECTVEGTSNPNLYWYRQAAGRGLQLLFYSVGIGQISSEVPQNLSASRPQDRQFILSSKKLLLSDSGFYLCAWSAPGEKLFFGSGTQLSVL.